Listed here are 26 T cell receptor beta chains from one sample, sequenced in a study of shared clonotypes between healthy human individuals. Here immunoSEQ multiplex PCR was the method, and the copy in TCRdb shows in-frame clones only, minus some. This sample has approximately 2,000,000 clones; about 90% occur once, and the top ten carry 0.37%. The specimen sequenced was naive CD4+ T cells from PBMCs. Indicated subset: CD45RA+ positively selected. The origin of the receptors is a man younger than 30 in good health. Some clones in this sample may be carry-over from other donors' samples.

V gene TRBV30 combines with J gene TRBJ1-6; D possibly corresponds to TRBD1 (5 bases). This CDR3 spans 14 amino acids. Deletions cut 8 bases from V and 3 bases from J, with 14 bases between. Germline V gene data show CDR1 as GTSNPN and CDR2 as SVGIG (reference sequence). In DNA, the CDR3 is TGTGCCCACGGGGCGGGGGGCTATAATTCACCCCTCCACTTT. Amino acids: CAHGAGGYNSPLHF.

Notes on this clone: In the same sample, other DNA sequences code for this CDR3. The V gene is TRBV11-2, the J gene TRBJ1-5; D is undetermined. This CDR3 has 13 amino acids. V lost 5 bases, J lost 3 bases, and 8 bases lay in between. Looked up from germline, CDR1 is SGHAT and CDR2 is FQNNGV. The CDR3 reads CASSLTSNQPQHF. The CDR3 DNA is TGTGCCAGCAGCCTAACATCCAATCAGCCCCAGCATTTT. Full variable domain (outside the CDR3, taken from reference TRBV11-2 and TRBJ1-5): EAGVAQSPRYKIIEKRQSVAFWCNPISGHATLYWYQQILGQGPKLLIQFQNNGVVDDSQLPKDRFSAERLKGVDSTLKIQPAKLEDSAVYLCASSLTSNQPQHFGDGTRLSIL.

This CDR3 reads CAGQGYSGNTIYF. The CDR3 nucleotides read TGTGCCGGTCAAGGGTACTCTGGAAACACCATATATTTT. The gene calls are TRBV7-9 and TRBJ1-3; no clear D gene. V was pared by 11 bases and J by 0 bases, with 11 bases between. This CDR3 is 13 amino acids long. The germline V gene encodes CDR1 SEHNR and CDR2 FQNEAQ (reference sequence).

This clone was detected once. The J gene is TRBJ2-1, the V gene TRBV2; unclear D gene. Deletions cut 7 bases from V and 8 bases from J, with 12 bases between. Germline CDR1 and CDR2: SNHLY and FYNNEI. The CDR3 totals 12 residues. The CDR3 sequence: CASNMVTDEQFF. For the CDR3, the DNA is TGTGCCAGCAACATGGTTACCGATGAGCAGTTCTTC.

This clone was observed a single time. The rearrangement joins TRBV2 to TRBJ1-1; D is perhaps TRBD1 (6 bases). Germline V gene lookup returns CDR1 SNHLY and CDR2 FYNNEI. The length of the CDR3 is 13 residues. CDR3: CAGGGHQNTEAFF. CDR3 DNA: TGTGCAGGCGGGGGGCACCAGAACACTGAAGCTTTCTTT. The full variable domain, in which reference TRBV2 and TRBJ1-1 provide the parts outside the CDR3, is EPEVTQTPSHQVTQMGQEVILRCVPISNHLYFYWYRQILGQKVEFLVSFYNNEISEKSEIFDDQFSVERPDGSNFTLKIRSTKLEDSAMYFCAGGGHQNTEAFFGQGTRLTVV.

J is TRBJ2-3 and V is TRBV2; 8 nucleotides match TRBD2. There are 16 residues in the CDR3. The V segment lost 5 bases and the J segment 2 bases; nucleotides outside the gene matches: 9. Per germline, CDR1 SNHLY and CDR2 FYNNEI. Written as DNA, the CDR3 is TGTGCCAGCAGTCTCCCGACTAGCGACTACACAGATACGCAGTATTTT. As protein: CASSLPTSDYTDTQYF.

This chain uses TRBV6-6 with TRBJ2-7; 11 bases align to TRBD2. In germline, CDR1 is MNHNY, CDR2 SVGAGI (reference sequence). V shed 4 bases and J 2 bases; nucleotides not matched to a gene: 1. The CDR3 is 14 residues long. The CDR3 nucleotides read TGTGCCAGCAGTTTGACTAGCGGGACCTACGAGCAGTACTTC. Translating it yields CASSLTSGTYEQYF.

The CDR3 here is CASRMGATNEKLFF. The CDR3 coding sequence is TGTGCCTCTCGAATGGGAGCAACTAATGAAAAACTGTTTTTT. The chain is built from TRBV19 and TRBJ1-4; no firm D call. The CDR3 is 14 residues long. Germline assignment: CDR1 LNHDA and CDR2 SQIVND (reference sequence). V gave up 11 bases and J gave up 0 bases, with 13 bases separating them.

Points on this clone: Other DNA sequences in this sample translate to the same CDR3. This chain links TRBV11-2 with TRBJ1-1; no clear D. Germline-derived CDR1 and CDR2 are SGHAT and FQNNGV. V gave up 0 bases and J gave up 4 bases, with 6 bases separating them. This CDR3 has 13 amino acids. CDR3 nucleotide sequence: TGTGCCAGCAGCTTAGACCGGGCCACTGAAGCTTTCTTT. This codes for CASSLDRATEAFF.

This sequence joins TRBV28 and TRBJ2-2, with a weak D call TRBD2 (5 bases). V was pared by 6 bases and J by 2 bases, with 16 bases between. This CDR3 has 16 amino acids. Germline CDR1 is MDHEN and CDR2 is SYDVKM. In DNA, the CDR3 is TGTGCCAGCAGCACCGATAGAGGGCACAACACCGGGGAGCTGTTTTTT. Translation: CASSTDRGHNTGELFF.

The chain recombines TRBV5-4 with TRBJ1-2, with TRBD1 identical over 9 bases. CDR3 length: 15 residues. CDR1 is SGHNT and CDR2 is YYREEE in the germline V gene (reference sequence). J was trimmed by 4 bases and V by 2 bases; bases with no gene match: 6. The CDR3: CASSLYRGRGYGYTF. As DNA, the CDR3 is TGTGCCAGCAGCTTATACAGGGGGCGCGGCTATGGCTACACCTTC.

V is TRBV7-9 and J is TRBJ2-7; 8 bases agree with TRBD2. Germline CDR1 and CDR2: SEHNR and FQNEAQ (reference sequence). The ends lost 1 base at V and 5 bases at J; junction bases unmatched: 7. The CDR3 length is 15 residues. CDR3: CASSLGVVTSDEQYF. The CDR3 DNA reads as TGTGCCAGCAGCTTAGGGGTCGTGACTAGCGACGAGCAGTACTTC.

This chain uses TRBV11-2 with TRBJ1-4; a possible D gene is TRBD1 (5 bases). CDR1 SGHAT and CDR2 FQNNGV come from the germline V gene. The CDR3 is 13 amino acids. The germline V and J ends were trimmed by 4 bases and 7 bases, with 10 bases remaining between them. The CDR3 sequence is CASSSGGFEKLFF. The DNA of the CDR3 is TGTGCCAGCAGCTCTGGGGGGTTTGAAAAACTGTTTTTT.

The J gene is TRBJ2-1, the V gene TRBV30; D remains ambiguous. This CDR3 spans 14 amino acids. Trimming left V 3 bases short and J 0 bases short, with 9 bases between. The germline CDR1 and CDR2 sequences are GTSNPN and SVGIG (reference sequence). The CDR3 sequence: CAWRGSLSYNEQFF. The CDR3, as DNA: TGTGCCTGGAGAGGCTCCCTCTCCTACAATGAGCAGTTCTTC.

J is TRBJ1-5 and V is TRBV15, with D hard to call. Trimming took 4 bases from V and 11 from J, leaving 12 bases between them. Germline loops: CDR1 LNHNV, CDR2 YYDKDF (reference sequence). This CDR3 is built from 12 residues. The CDR3 protein is CATSTPLGAQHF. The CDR3 nucleotides read TGTGCCACCAGCACCCCCCTCGGGGCCCAGCATTTT.

The chain couples TRBV28 to TRBJ2-7; 11 bases line up with TRBD2. V dropped 5 bases and J dropped 10; count of bases not matched to a gene: 4. This CDR3 region has 12 residues. Germline CDR1 reads MDHEN; CDR2 reads SYDVKM. As DNA, the CDR3 is TGTGCCAGCAGTGGACTAGCGGGCCCCCAGTACTTC. Protein product: CASSGLAGPQYF.

This rearrangement joins TRBV6-5 to TRBJ2-3; possibly TRBD1 for D (5 bases). There are 13 residues in the CDR3. Trimming shortened V by 6 bases and J by 2 bases, and 9 bases separated the two germline ends. Per germline, CDR1 MNHEY and CDR2 SVGAGI. CDR3 in amino acids: CASRTDLTDTQYF. Here the CDR3 DNA reads TGTGCCAGCAGGACAGACCTCACAGATACGCAGTATTTT.

The chain uses TRBV9 and TRBJ2-1, with unresolved D. The CDR3 runs to 15 residues. V dropped 3 bases and J dropped 0 bases, with 10 bases sitting between them. Germline assignment: CDR1 SGDLS and CDR2 YYNGEE. CDR3 coding DNA: TGTGCCAGCAGCGGCCCGATAAGCTCCTACAATGAGCAGTTCTTC. Amino acid sequence: CASSGPISSYNEQFF.

The chain joins TRBV5-1 to TRBJ2-7, with D tentatively TRBD2 (6 bases). The CDR3 length is 14 residues. Deletions cut 5 bases from V and 0 bases from J, with 12 bases between. Germline CDR1 is SGHRS and CDR2 is YFSETQ. The CDR3 sequence: CASRQPGASYEQYF. DNA of the CDR3: TGCGCCAGCAGGCAACCGGGAGCCTCCTACGAGCAGTACTTC.

This clone was seen a single time. The rearrangement joins TRBV5-5 to TRBJ2-2, with D possibly matching TRBD2 (5 bases). The CDR3 sequence is 14 residues long. V was cut by 2 bases and J by 6 bases, with 11 bases left in between. The V gene's germline CDR1 is SGHKS and CDR2 YYEKEE (reference sequence). The DNA of the CDR3 is TGTGCCAGCAGCTTCCAAGCGGCACCCGGGGAGCTGTTTTTT. Its translation: CASSFQAAPGELFF.

Concerning this clone: Other DNA variants within this sample encode the same CDR3. This chain connects TRBV27 to TRBJ1-4, with D maybe TRBD1 (6 bases). The length of the CDR3 is 14 residues. The germline V gene encodes CDR1 MNHEY and CDR2 SMNVEV (reference sequence). Trimming took 3 bases from V and 8 from J, leaving 13 bases between them. CDR3 in DNA: TGTGCCAGCAGTTTGGGAGGGGGTCGAGAAAAACTGTTTTTT. Protein product: CASSLGGGREKLFF.

V is TRBV9 and J is TRBJ2-1, with D tentatively TRBD2 (5 bases). The CDR3 has 13 residues. With 0 bases removed from V and 7 bases from J, the gap between germline ends came to 8 bases. Germline V lookup: CDR1 SGDLS, CDR2 YYNGEE. CDR3 in amino acids: CASSVDPGNEQFF. CDR3 sequence (DNA): TGTGCCAGCAGCGTAGATCCGGGGAATGAGCAGTTCTTC.

This CDR3 is CASSLVRALGEKLFF. In DNA form, the CDR3 reads TGTGCCAGCAGCTTAGTGAGGGCCCTCGGGGAAAAACTGTTTTTT. This chain links TRBV7-2 with TRBJ1-4; D gene uncertain. With 1 base removed from V and 8 bases from J, the gap between germline ends came to 14 bases. This CDR3 contains 15 residues. CDR1 is SGHTA, CDR2 FQGNSA, per germline.

The chain couples TRBV7-8 to TRBJ2-4, with D possibly matching TRBD2 (5 bases). This CDR3 contains 15 residues. The germline V and J ends were trimmed by 5 bases and 1 base, with 12 bases remaining between them. CDR1 SGHVS and CDR2 FQNEAQ come from the germline V gene. This chain's CDR3 is CASSQDSSAKNIQYF. CDR3 DNA sequence: TGTGCCAGCAGCCAGGACTCCTCCGCCAAAAACATTCAGTACTTC. Supplemented by reference TRBV7-8 and TRBJ2-4, the full variable domain reads GAGVSQSPRYKVAKRGQDVALRCDPISGHVSLFWYQQALGQGPEFLTYFQNEAQLDKSGLPSDRFFAERPEGSVSTLKIQRTQQEDSAVYLCASSQDSSAKNIQYFGAGTRLSVL.

The rearrangement uses TRBV5-1 and TRBJ2-3; either TRBD1 or TRBD2 may supply D (5 bases each). CDR3 length: 13 residues. V was pared by 4 bases and J by 4 bases, with 10 bases between. Germline values: CDR1 SGHRS, CDR2 YFSETQ. The CDR3 nucleotides are TGCGCCAGCAGCAAGGGGAGCTCAGATACGCAGTATTTT. Residues: CASSKGSSDTQYF.

The chain couples TRBV5-1 to TRBJ1-3; unclear D gene. The CDR3 contains 15 residues. Trimming removed 4 bases at V and 2 bases at J, with 13 bases between. The germline V gene has CDR1 SGHRS and CDR2 YFSETQ. The CDR3 reads CASSKVGDPGNTIYF. In DNA, the CDR3 is TGCGCCAGCAGCAAAGTCGGGGATCCTGGAAACACCATATATTTT.